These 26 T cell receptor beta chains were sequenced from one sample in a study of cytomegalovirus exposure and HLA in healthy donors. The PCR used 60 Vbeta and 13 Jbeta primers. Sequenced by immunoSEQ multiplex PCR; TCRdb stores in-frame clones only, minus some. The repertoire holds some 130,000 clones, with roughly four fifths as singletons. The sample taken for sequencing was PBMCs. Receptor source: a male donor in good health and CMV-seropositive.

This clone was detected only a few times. The CDR3 here is CASTWGHLNTEAFF. The DNA for the CDR3 is TGTGCCAGCACCTGGGGACACTTGAACACTGAAGCTTTCTTT. The chain is built from TRBV21-1 and TRBJ1-1; TRBD1 is the table's D call and was not checked against the DNA. TRBV21-1 is a pseudogene segment. This CDR3 is 14 amino acids long.

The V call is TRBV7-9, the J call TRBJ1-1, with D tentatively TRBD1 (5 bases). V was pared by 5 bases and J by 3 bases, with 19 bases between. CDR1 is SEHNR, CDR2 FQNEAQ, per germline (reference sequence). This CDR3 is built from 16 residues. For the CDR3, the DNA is TGTGCCAGCAGCCAAAATGGGGCCCTCAGGGACACTGAAGCTTTCTTT. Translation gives CASSQNGALRDTEAFF.

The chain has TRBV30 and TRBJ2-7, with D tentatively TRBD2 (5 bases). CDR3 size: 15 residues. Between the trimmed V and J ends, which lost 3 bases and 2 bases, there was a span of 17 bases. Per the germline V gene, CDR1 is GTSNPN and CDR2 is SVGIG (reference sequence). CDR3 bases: TGTGCCTGGAGCCCTAAGCTAGCAGGCACCTACGAGCAGTACTTC. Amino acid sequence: CAWSPKLAGTYEQYF.

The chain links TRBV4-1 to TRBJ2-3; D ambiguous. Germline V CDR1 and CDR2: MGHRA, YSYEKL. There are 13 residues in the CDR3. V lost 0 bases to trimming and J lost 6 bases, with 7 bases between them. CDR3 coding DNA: TGCGCCAGCAGCCAAGACCGGTGGGATACGCAGTATTTT. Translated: CASSQDRWDTQYF.

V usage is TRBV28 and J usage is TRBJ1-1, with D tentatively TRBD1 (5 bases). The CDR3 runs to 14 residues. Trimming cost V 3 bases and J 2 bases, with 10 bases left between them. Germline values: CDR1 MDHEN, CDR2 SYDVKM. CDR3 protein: CASSLVGGNTEAFF. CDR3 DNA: TGTGCCAGCAGTTTGGTGGGGGGAAACACTGAAGCTTTCTTT.

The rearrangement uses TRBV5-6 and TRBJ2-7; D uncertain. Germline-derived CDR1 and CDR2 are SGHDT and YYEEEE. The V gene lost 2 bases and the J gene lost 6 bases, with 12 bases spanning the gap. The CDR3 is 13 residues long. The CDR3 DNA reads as TGTGCCAGCAGCTTCAATTATTTAGCCGAGCAGTACTTC. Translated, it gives CASSFNYLAEQYF.

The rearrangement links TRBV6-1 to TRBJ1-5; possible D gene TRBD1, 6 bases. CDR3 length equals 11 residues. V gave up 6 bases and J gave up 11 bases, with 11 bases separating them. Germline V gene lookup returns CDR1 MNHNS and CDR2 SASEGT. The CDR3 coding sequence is TGTGCCAGCAGCGCAGGGGCGGCCCAGCATTTT. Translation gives CASSAGAAQHF.

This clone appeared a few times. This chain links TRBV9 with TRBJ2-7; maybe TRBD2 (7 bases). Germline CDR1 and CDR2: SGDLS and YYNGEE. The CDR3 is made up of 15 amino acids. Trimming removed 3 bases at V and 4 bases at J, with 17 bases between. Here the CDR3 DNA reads TGTGCCAGCAGCGGAGGGGGGGCTAGCGGATACGAGCAGTACTTC. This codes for CASSGGGASGYEQYF.

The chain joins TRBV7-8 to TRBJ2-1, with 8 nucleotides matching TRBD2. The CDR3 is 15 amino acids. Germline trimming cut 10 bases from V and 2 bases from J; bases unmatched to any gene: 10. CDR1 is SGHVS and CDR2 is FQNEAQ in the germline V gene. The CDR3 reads CATNAIAGTYNEQFF. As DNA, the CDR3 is TGTGCCACCAACGCCATAGCGGGGACCTACAATGAGCAGTTCTTC.

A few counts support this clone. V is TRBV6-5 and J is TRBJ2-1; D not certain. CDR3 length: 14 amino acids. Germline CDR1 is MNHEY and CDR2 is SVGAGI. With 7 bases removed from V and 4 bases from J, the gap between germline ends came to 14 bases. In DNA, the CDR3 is TGTGCCAGCACCTCCCCGTTGGCTTACAATGAGCAGTTCTTC. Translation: CASTSPLAYNEQFF.

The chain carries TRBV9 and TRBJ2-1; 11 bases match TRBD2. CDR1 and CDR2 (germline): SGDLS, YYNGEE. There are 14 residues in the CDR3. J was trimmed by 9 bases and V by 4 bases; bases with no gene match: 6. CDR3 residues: CASSPEGLAVEQFF. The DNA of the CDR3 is TGTGCCAGCAGCCCAGAGGGACTAGCGGTTGAGCAGTTCTTC. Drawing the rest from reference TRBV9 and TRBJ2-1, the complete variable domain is DSGVTQTPKHLITATGQRVTLRCSPRSGDLSVYWYQQSLDQGLQFLIQYYNGEERAKGNILERFSAQQFPDLHSELNLSSLELGDSALYFCASSPEGLAVEQFFGPGTRLTVL.

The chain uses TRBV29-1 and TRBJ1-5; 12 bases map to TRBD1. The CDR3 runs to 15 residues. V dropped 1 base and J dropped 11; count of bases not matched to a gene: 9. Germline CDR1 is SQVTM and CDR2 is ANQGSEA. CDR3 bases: TGCAGCGTTGAAGCGATCGGGACAGGGGGCGCGACCCAGCATTTT. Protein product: CSVEAIGTGGATQHF.

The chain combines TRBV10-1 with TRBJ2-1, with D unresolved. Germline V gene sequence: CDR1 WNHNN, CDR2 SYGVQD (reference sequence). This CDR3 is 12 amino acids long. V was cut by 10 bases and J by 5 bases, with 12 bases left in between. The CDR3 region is CAKETYDNEQFF. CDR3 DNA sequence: TGCGCCAAGGAGACTTATGACAATGAGCAGTTCTTC.

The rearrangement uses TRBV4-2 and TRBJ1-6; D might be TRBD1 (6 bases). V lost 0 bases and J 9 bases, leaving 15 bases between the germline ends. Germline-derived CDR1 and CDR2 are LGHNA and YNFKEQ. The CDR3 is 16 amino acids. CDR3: CASSQDLGGAGSPLHF. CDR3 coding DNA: TGTGCCAGCAGCCAAGATCTAGGGGGGGCTGGTTCACCCCTCCACTTT.

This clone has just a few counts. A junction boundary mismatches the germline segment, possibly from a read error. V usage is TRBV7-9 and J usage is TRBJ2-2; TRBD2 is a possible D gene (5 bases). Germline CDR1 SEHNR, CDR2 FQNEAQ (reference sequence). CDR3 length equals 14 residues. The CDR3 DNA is TGTTCCAGCAGCTTAGTTGCGGGCACCGGGGAGCTGTTTTTT. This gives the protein CSSSLVAGTGELFF.

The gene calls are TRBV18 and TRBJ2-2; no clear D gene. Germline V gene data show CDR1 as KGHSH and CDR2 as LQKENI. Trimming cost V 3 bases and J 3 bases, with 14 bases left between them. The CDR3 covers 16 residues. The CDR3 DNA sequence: TGTGCCAGCTCACCGCGTACTGATATCCACACCGGGGAGCTGTTTTTT. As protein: CASSPRTDIHTGELFF.

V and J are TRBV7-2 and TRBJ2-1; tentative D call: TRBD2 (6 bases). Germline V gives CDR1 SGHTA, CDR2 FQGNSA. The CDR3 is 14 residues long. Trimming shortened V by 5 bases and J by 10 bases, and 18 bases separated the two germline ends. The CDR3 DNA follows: TGTGCCAGCAGCCCCGTGGCTATCCGGGGGGAGCAGTTCTTC. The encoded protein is CASSPVAIRGEQFF.

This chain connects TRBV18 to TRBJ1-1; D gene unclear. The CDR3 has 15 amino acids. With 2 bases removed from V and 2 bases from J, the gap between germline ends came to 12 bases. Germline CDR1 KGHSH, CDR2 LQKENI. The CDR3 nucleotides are TGTGCCAGCTCACCAAAGAGGCCGGGAAACACTGAAGCTTTCTTT. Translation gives CASSPKRPGNTEAFF.

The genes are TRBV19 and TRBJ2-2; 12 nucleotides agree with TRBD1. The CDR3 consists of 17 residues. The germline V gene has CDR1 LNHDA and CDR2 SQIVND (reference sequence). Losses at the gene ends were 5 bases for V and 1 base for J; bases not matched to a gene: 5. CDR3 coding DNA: TGTGCCAGTAGTGGGGGGGACAGGGGGCGGAACACCGGGGAGCTGTTTTTT. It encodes CASSGGDRGRNTGELFF.

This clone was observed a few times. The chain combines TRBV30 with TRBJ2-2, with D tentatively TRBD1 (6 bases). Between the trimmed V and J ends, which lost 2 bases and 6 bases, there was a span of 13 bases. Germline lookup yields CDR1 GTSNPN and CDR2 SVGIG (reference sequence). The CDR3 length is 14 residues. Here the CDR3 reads CAWSPGPGAGELFF. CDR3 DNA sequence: TGTGCCTGGAGTCCAGGGCCAGGGGCCGGGGAGCTGTTTTTT.

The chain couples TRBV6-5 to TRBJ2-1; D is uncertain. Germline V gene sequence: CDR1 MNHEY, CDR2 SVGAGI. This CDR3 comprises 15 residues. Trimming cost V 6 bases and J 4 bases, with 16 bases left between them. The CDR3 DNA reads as TGTGCCAGCAGCCGCATTACCCTAAGTTACAATGAGCAGTTCTTC. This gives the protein CASSRITLSYNEQFF.

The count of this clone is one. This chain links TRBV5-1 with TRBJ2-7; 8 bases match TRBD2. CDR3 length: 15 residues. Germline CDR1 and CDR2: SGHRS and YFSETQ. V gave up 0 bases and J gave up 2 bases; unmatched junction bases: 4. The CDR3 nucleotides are TGCGCCAGCAGCTTGGAACTAGCGGTTACCTACGAGCAGTACTTC. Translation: CASSLELAVTYEQYF.

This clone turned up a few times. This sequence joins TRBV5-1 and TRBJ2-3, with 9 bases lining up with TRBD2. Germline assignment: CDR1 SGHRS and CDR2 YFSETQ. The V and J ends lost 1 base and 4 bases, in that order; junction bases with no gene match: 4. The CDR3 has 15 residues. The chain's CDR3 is CASSLKREVSDTQYF. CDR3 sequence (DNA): TGCGCCAGCAGCTTGAAGCGGGAGGTTTCAGATACGCAGTATTTT.

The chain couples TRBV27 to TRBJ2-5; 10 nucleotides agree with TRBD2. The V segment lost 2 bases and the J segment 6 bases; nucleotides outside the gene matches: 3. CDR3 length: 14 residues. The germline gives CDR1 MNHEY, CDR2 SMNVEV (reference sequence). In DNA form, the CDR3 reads TGTGCCAGCAGTTTAGCTAGCGGGAGTCAGACCCAGTACTTC. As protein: CASSLASGSQTQYF.

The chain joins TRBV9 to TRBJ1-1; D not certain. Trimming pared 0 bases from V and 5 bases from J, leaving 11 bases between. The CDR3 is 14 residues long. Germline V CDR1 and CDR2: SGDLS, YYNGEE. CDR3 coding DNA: TGTGCCAGCAGCGTAGGAGAGGGCTGGACTGAAGCTTTCTTT. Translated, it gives CASSVGEGWTEAFF.

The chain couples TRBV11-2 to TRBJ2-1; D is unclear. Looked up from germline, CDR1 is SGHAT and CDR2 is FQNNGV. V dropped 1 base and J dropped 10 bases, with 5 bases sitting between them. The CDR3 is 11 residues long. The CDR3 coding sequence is TGTGCCAGCAGCTTAGGGCCCGAGCAGTTCTTC. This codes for CASSLGPEQFF.